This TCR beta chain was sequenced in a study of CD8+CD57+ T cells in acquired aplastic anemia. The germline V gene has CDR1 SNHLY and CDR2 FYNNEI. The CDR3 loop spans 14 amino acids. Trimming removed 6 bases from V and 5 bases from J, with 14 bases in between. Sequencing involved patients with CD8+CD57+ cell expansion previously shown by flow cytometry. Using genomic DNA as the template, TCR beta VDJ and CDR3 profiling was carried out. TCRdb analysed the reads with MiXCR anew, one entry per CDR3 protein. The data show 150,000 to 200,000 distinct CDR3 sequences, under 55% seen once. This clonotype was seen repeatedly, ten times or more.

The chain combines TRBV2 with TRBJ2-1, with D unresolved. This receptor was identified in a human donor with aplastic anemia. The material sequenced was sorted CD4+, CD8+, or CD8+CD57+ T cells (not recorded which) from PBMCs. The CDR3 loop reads CASSGPDGDNEQFF. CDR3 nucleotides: TGTGCCAGCAGCGGGCCAGACGGTGACAATGAGCAGTTCTTC.